A selection of T cell receptor beta chains follows, all from one sample in a study of early T cells in non-severe SARS-CoV-2 infection. TCRdb itself ran the 5' RACE reads through MiXCR, one entry per CDR3 protein. Of around 58,000 distinct CDR3 sequences in the sample, about 7.7% are singletons; the top ten hold approximately 10%. Specimen: whole blood, collected at baseline. These receptors all stem from an adult who was a healthcare worker with PCR-confirmed SARS-CoV-2 infection or an uninfected control (not recorded which). Both conserved end residues are part of each CDR3. The D gene is left open where the match is weak. Part of the rows lack a size; the others show once, few, many or a class for expanded clones.

>TRBJ2-7|TRBD1|TRBV25-1|.
CASSGRDRAFSEQYF
TGTGCCAGCAGTGGCCGGGACAGGGCGTTCTCCGAGCAGTACTTC
>TRBJ1-2|TRBD1|TRBV6-5|many
CASSMGQANYGYTF
TGTGCCAGCAGCATGGGACAGGCTAACTATGGCTACACCTTC
>TRBJ2-3|TRBD2|TRBV6-6|few
CASTPGTRRIPYTDTQYF
TGTGCCAGCACCCCTGGGACTAGAAGAATTCCTTACACAGATACGCAGTATTTT
>TRBJ2-3|.|TRBV6-4|many
CASSEFRGGSTQYF
TGTGCCAGCAGTGAATTCAGGGGCGGAAGTACGCAGTATTTT
>TRBJ2-7|TRBD2|TRBV11-2|.
CASSLAGRTYEQYF
TGTGCCAGCAGCTTAGCCGGGAGGACCTACGAGCAGTACTTC
>TRBJ2-5|TRBD1|TRBV12-3/TRBV12-4|.
CASRPGQGQETQYF
TGTGCCAGCAGACCTGGACAGGGACAAGAGACCCAGTACTTC
>TRBJ2-7|TRBD2|TRBV20-1|few
CSASGSHNTYEQYF
TGCAGTGCCAGCGGGAGTCACAACACCTACGAGCAGTACTTC
>TRBJ2-3|.|TRBV12-3/TRBV12-4|.
CASSADQGNPGDTQYF
TGTGCCAGCAGCGCCGATCAGGGGAATCCGGGGGATACGCAGTATTTT
>TRBJ2-7|.|TRBV11-2|.
CASSLVSTRGYEQYF
TGTGCCAGCAGCTTAGTGTCAACCAGGGGCTACGAGCAGTACTTC
>TRBJ1-1|.|TRBV27|.
CASSFQSNTEAFF
TGTGCCAGCAGTTTCCAGTCGAACACTGAAGCTTTCTTT
>TRBJ2-1|TRBD2|TRBV24-1|many
CATSDRTSGEYNEQFF
TGTGCCACCAGTGATCGGACTAGCGGAGAATACAATGAGCAGTTCTTC
>TRBJ1-1|.|TRBV14|many
CASSQDREGTEAFF
TGTGCCAGCAGCCAAGACAGGGAGGGCACTGAAGCTTTCTTT
>TRBJ2-3|TRBD2|TRBV7-2|medium-sized
CAITSGRATDTQYF
TGTGCCATCACTAGCGGGAGGGCCACCGATACGCAGTATTTT
>TRBJ2-1|.|TRBV30|many
CAWNRARTRSYNEQFF
TGTGCCTGGAATCGCGCCCGTACCCGCTCCTACAATGAGCAGTTCTTC
>TRBJ2-7|.|TRBV5-1|many
CASSTGRTAYEQYF
TGCGCCAGCAGCACCGGACGGACCGCCTACGAGCAGTACTTC
>TRBJ2-7|.|TRBV4-3|many
CASSQDVTDYEQYF
TGCGCCAGCAGCCAAGATGTTACAGACTACGAGCAGTACTTC
>TRBJ2-1|.|TRBV11-3|.
CASSFRPSWEQFF
TGTGCCAGCAGCTTCCGGCCTTCGTGGGAGCAGTTCTTC
>TRBJ1-4|.|TRBV6-5|.
CASSYFPDEKLFF
TGTGCCAGCAGTTACTTCCCCGATGAAAAACTGTTTTTT
>TRBJ1-1|.|TRBV28|many
CASSLLTGASPDTEAFF
TGTGCCAGCAGTCTCCTCACGGGGGCCAGCCCGGACACTGAAGCTTTCTTT
>TRBJ2-7|.|TRBV7-2|.
CASSFNEGDEQYF
TGTGCCAGCAGCTTTAATGAAGGGGACGAGCAGTACTTC
>TRBJ2-2|.|TRBV28|many
CASSSSWLASSGELFF
TGTGCCAGCAGTTCGTCTTGGCTAGCGAGTAGCGGGGAGCTGTTTTTT
>TRBJ2-5|.|TRBV7-9|many
CASSLGYSQETQYF
TGTGCCAGCAGCTTAGGGTACAGCCAAGAGACCCAGTACTTC
>TRBJ2-7|TRBD2|TRBV7-9|many
CASSPGTSGRGYEQYF
TGTGCCAGCAGCCCCGGGACTAGCGGGAGAGGGTACGAGCAGTACTTC
>TRBJ1-4|TRBD1|TRBV7-9|.
CASSLTSPGQGEKLFF
TGTGCCAGCAGCCTGACCAGTCCGGGACAGGGCGAAAAACTGTTTTTT
>TRBJ1-1|.|TRBV29-1|many
CSALYSELSPEAFF
TGCAGCGCTCTATACAGTGAATTAAGCCCCGAAGCTTTCTTT
>TRBJ2-1|TRBD2|TRBV7-9|many
CASSLEQRTSGRLDEQFF
TGTGCCAGCAGCTTAGAACAGCGGACTAGCGGGAGGCTCGATGAGCAGTTCTTC
>TRBJ2-7|TRBD2|TRBV27|.
CASSRLAGSSYEQYF
TGTGCCAGCAGTAGGCTAGCGGGGAGCTCCTACGAGCAGTACTTC
>TRBJ2-1|.|TRBV20-1|.
CSAVRTGNEQFF
TGCAGTGCCGTCCGGACCGGCAATGAGCAGTTCTTC
>TRBJ2-7|.|TRBV5-1|few
CASSSYRGGREQYF
TGCGCCAGCAGCTCCTACAGGGGAGGTCGCGAGCAGTACTTC
>TRBJ1-2|TRBD1|TRBV28|many
CASSGTGQGEVFYGYTF
TGTGCCAGCTCCGGGACCGGACAGGGAGAGGTGTTTTACGGCTACACCTTC
>TRBJ2-2|.|TRBV24-1|few
CATSDPSVIGELFF
TGTGCCACCAGCGATCCTTCAGTAATCGGGGAGCTGTTTTTT
>TRBJ2-3|TRBD2|TRBV6-6|many
CASSYSPSGIPDTQYF
TGTGCCAGCAGTTACTCTCCGAGCGGGATACCAGATACGCAGTATTTT
>TRBJ2-1|TRBD2|TRBV11-2|few
CASSFGSGRVEQFF
TGTGCCAGCAGCTTCGGTAGCGGGAGAGTTGAGCAGTTCTTC
>TRBJ1-2|.|TRBV7-2|many
CASSLEGGANYGYTF
TGTGCCAGCAGCTTAGAGGGCGGAGCTAACTATGGCTACACCTTC
>TRBJ2-3|.|TRBV5-4|many
CASSLPGERTDTQYF
TGTGCCAGCAGCTTGCCGGGAGAGAGAACAGATACGCAGTATTTT
>TRBJ2-3|.|TRBV7-9|few
CASSLASYTQYF
TGTGCCAGCAGCTTAGCTTCCTATACGCAGTATTTT